These T cell receptor beta chains were read from a single sample in a study of T cells in Graves' hyperthyroidism and ophthalmopathy. In TCRdb, the multiplex PCR reads were re-called with MiXCR into one record per CDR3 protein. The sample has some 740,000 distinct CDR3 sequences, roughly 15% seen once. What was sequenced was blood. These receptors all come from a woman aged 18-29 years with Graves' hyperthyroidism. Each CDR3 is given with its conserved first and last residue. Each record gives: D gene, J gene, clone size, CDR3 length, V gene, CDR3 DNA, CDR3 protein. A D gene is named only where the DNA matches it firmly. Clone size, where shown, is once, few, many, or a class for clones that have expanded.

d_gene: -; j_gene: TRBJ1-2; abundance: few; len: 14; v_gene: TRBV27; CDR3nt: TGTGCCAGCAGTTTCTCCTTTGACAGCCGGGGCTACACCTTC; CDR3aa: CASSFSFDSRGYTF
d_gene: -; j_gene: TRBJ1-1; abundance: few; len: 13; v_gene: TRBV12-5; CDR3nt: TGTGCTAGTGGCCGGGACCTGCAAGGGGAAGCTTTCTTT; CDR3aa: CASGRDLQGEAFF
d_gene: -; j_gene: TRBJ2-1; abundance: many; len: 14; v_gene: TRBV11-3; CDR3nt: TGTGCCAGCAGCCCATTCTGGGTGGCGGGAGAGCAGTTCTTC; CDR3aa: CASSPFWVAGEQFF
d_gene: TRBD2; j_gene: TRBJ2-7; abundance: few; len: 15; v_gene: TRBV4-3; CDR3nt: TGCGCCAGCAGCCAAGGAGCGGGAGTACCCTACGAGCAGTACTTC; CDR3aa: CASSQGAGVPYEQYF
d_gene: -; j_gene: TRBJ2-7; abundance: many; len: 15; v_gene: TRBV10-3; CDR3nt: TGTGCCATCAGTGGGGGCCCCCTTAGCCCCTACGAGCAGTACTTC; CDR3aa: CAISGGPLSPYEQYF
d_gene: TRBD2; j_gene: TRBJ2-5; abundance: many; len: 16; v_gene: TRBV18; CDR3nt: TGTGCCAGCTCGTTCACTAGCGGGACGTACCAAGAGACCCAGTACTTC; CDR3aa: CASSFTSGTYQETQYF
d_gene: -; j_gene: TRBJ1-3; abundance: few; len: 14; v_gene: TRBV12-3/TRBV12-4; CDR3nt: TGTGCCAGCAGTTCGACAGAAGATGGAAACACCATATATTTT; CDR3aa: CASSSTEDGNTIYF
d_gene: -; j_gene: TRBJ2-1; abundance: many; len: 18; v_gene: TRBV7-6; CDR3nt: TGTGCCAGCAGCTTAGTAGCTCCAGCTAGGGTACTACTCAATGAGCAGTTCTTC; CDR3aa: CASSLVAPARVLLNEQFF
d_gene: TRBD1; j_gene: TRBJ1-2; abundance: -; len: 17; v_gene: TRBV7-9; CDR3nt: TGTGCCAGCAGCTTAGGCCCCCAGGGGGAAACCCTCAGTTGCTACACCTTC; CDR3aa: CASSLGPQGETLSCYTF
d_gene: -; j_gene: TRBJ1-5; abundance: -; len: 13; v_gene: TRBV18; CDR3nt: TGTGCCAGCTCACCACAGGGACCTCAGCCCCAGCATTTT; CDR3aa: CASSPQGPQPQHF
d_gene: TRBD2; j_gene: TRBJ2-2; abundance: few; len: 17; v_gene: TRBV4-1; CDR3nt: TGCGCCAGCAGCCAAGATTTGGGGACTAGCGGGGTCGGGGAGCTGTTTTTT; CDR3aa: CASSQDLGTSGVGELFF
d_gene: -; j_gene: TRBJ2-5; abundance: few; len: 17; v_gene: TRBV14; CDR3nt: TGTGCCAGCAGCCAATTTGGACCGGGACACTTCCAAGAGACCCAGTACTTC; CDR3aa: CASSQFGPGHFQETQYF
d_gene: TRBD2; j_gene: TRBJ2-3; abundance: few; len: 14; v_gene: TRBV2; CDR3nt: TGTGCCAGCCGCCTGACGGGAGGGGGGGATACGCAGTATTTT; CDR3aa: CASRLTGGGDTQYF
d_gene: -; j_gene: TRBJ2-1; abundance: -; len: 14; v_gene: TRBV19; CDR3nt: TGTGCCAGTAGTATCGGGCTAGCGCCCAATGAGCAGTTCTTC; CDR3aa: CASSIGLAPNEQFF
d_gene: -; j_gene: TRBJ2-7; abundance: many; len: 16; v_gene: TRBV12-3/TRBV12-4; CDR3nt: TGTGCCAGCAGTTTAACGTCCGGGACTCCCTCCTACGAGCAGTACTTC; CDR3aa: CASSLTSGTPSYEQYF
d_gene: -; j_gene: TRBJ1-1; abundance: many; len: 14; v_gene: TRBV20-1; CDR3nt: TGCAGTGCTATAAAACCCATTCGGGCCACTGAAGCTTTCTTT; CDR3aa: CSAIKPIRATEAFF
d_gene: TRBD1; j_gene: TRBJ1-4; abundance: -; len: 14; v_gene: TRBV2; CDR3nt: TGTGCCAGCACGGTACAGGGGGCCTTTGAAAAACTGTTTTTT; CDR3aa: CASTVQGAFEKLFF
d_gene: TRBD2; j_gene: TRBJ2-5; abundance: many; len: 18; v_gene: TRBV28; CDR3nt: TGTGCCAGCAGTTTAAGTACTAGCGGGAGTCATGACAGAGAGACCCAGTACTTC; CDR3aa: CASSLSTSGSHDRETQYF
d_gene: TRBD2; j_gene: TRBJ2-3; abundance: -; len: 17; v_gene: TRBV9; CDR3nt: TGTGCCAGCAGCGTAGAAGGAGGCGGGAGCTACACAGATACGCAGTATTTT; CDR3aa: CASSVEGGGSYTDTQYF
d_gene: TRBD2; j_gene: TRBJ2-2; abundance: many; len: 13; v_gene: TRBV20-1; CDR3nt: TGCAGTGCTGACGGGACTAGCACCGGGGAGCTGTTTTTT; CDR3aa: CSADGTSTGELFF
d_gene: -; j_gene: TRBJ1-1; abundance: many; len: 14; v_gene: TRBV6-1; CDR3nt: TGTGCCAGCAGTGAGACGGAAATGAACACTGAAGCTTTCTTT; CDR3aa: CASSETEMNTEAFF
d_gene: -; j_gene: TRBJ1-4; abundance: -; len: 13; v_gene: TRBV5-5; CDR3nt: TGTGCCAGCAGCTTGGTGCCAGCTGAAAAACTGTTTTTT; CDR3aa: CASSLVPAEKLFF
d_gene: TRBD2; j_gene: TRBJ2-1; abundance: -; len: 15; v_gene: TRBV9; CDR3nt: TGTGCCAGCAGCCCGGGGGGGGGAGGAGGGAATGAGCAGTTCTTC; CDR3aa: CASSPGGGGGNEQFF
d_gene: -; j_gene: TRBJ1-1; abundance: -; len: 14; v_gene: TRBV5-4; CDR3nt: TGTGCCAGCAGCCCCCGGGACGCTTACACTGAAGCTTTCTTT; CDR3aa: CASSPRDAYTEAFF
d_gene: -; j_gene: TRBJ2-2; abundance: few; len: 15; v_gene: TRBV6-5; CDR3nt: TGTGCCAGCAGTTCCCTCCGGAGGGACACCGGGGAGCTGTTTTTT; CDR3aa: CASSSLRRDTGELFF
d_gene: TRBD2; j_gene: TRBJ2-1; abundance: few; len: 14; v_gene: TRBV7-3; CDR3nt: TGTGCCAGCAGCCAATCTAGCGGGTCCAATGAGCAGTTCTTC; CDR3aa: CASSQSSGSNEQFF
d_gene: -; j_gene: TRBJ2-1; abundance: few; len: 15; v_gene: TRBV14; CDR3nt: TGTGCCAGCAGCCAAGGGCCGGGACCCAGGGATGAGCAGTTCTTC; CDR3aa: CASSQGPGPRDEQFF
d_gene: TRBD2; j_gene: TRBJ2-3; abundance: many; len: 15; v_gene: TRBV7-9; CDR3nt: TGTGCCAGCAGCCAGCCGGCGGGAGGCACAGATACGCAGTATTTT; CDR3aa: CASSQPAGGTDTQYF
d_gene: TRBD2; j_gene: TRBJ2-1; abundance: many; len: 14; v_gene: TRBV28; CDR3nt: TGTGCCAGCAGTTTTAGCGGGAGGGCCTATGAGCAGTTCTTC; CDR3aa: CASSFSGRAYEQFF
d_gene: -; j_gene: TRBJ1-3; abundance: many; len: 15; v_gene: TRBV9; CDR3nt: TGTGCCAGCAGCGGCGCTAGCCCCTCTGGAAACACCATATATTTT; CDR3aa: CASSGASPSGNTIYF
d_gene: -; j_gene: TRBJ2-3; abundance: -; len: 11; v_gene: TRBV12-3/TRBV12-4; CDR3nt: TGTGCCAGCAGGAGATCGGATACGCAGTATTTT; CDR3aa: CASRRSDTQYF
d_gene: -; j_gene: TRBJ2-7; abundance: -; len: 14; v_gene: TRBV9; CDR3nt: TGTGCCAGCAGCCCCTACAGGGACAATCCCGAGCAGTACTTC; CDR3aa: CASSPYRDNPEQYF
d_gene: -; j_gene: TRBJ2-2; abundance: many; len: 14; v_gene: TRBV7-2; CDR3nt: TGTGCCAGCAGCAGCCAGCGGGTAGCCGGGGAGCTGTTTTTT; CDR3aa: CASSSQRVAGELFF
d_gene: TRBD2; j_gene: TRBJ2-7; abundance: many; len: 14; v_gene: TRBV20-1; CDR3nt: TGCAGTGCTAGGAAAGCGGGAGTACCCTACGAGCAGTACTTC; CDR3aa: CSARKAGVPYEQYF
d_gene: -; j_gene: TRBJ2-7; abundance: many; len: 14; v_gene: TRBV28; CDR3nt: TGTGCCAGCAGTTTAAGGTCCAGATTCTACGAGCAGTACTTC; CDR3aa: CASSLRSRFYEQYF
d_gene: -; j_gene: TRBJ1-1; abundance: many; len: 12; v_gene: TRBV6-1; CDR3nt: TGTGCCAGCAGTGAATGGGGCGAGGTAGCTTTCTTT; CDR3aa: CASSEWGEVAFF
d_gene: -; j_gene: TRBJ2-7; abundance: few; len: 15; v_gene: TRBV10-3; CDR3nt: TGTGCCATCAGTGTGGAAGGATTCGGTCCCCACGAGCAGTACTTC; CDR3aa: CAISVEGFGPHEQYF
d_gene: TRBD1; j_gene: TRBJ2-7; abundance: few; len: 14; v_gene: TRBV20-1; CDR3nt: TGCAGTGCGAATCGACAGGGGGCTTCCTACGAGCAGTACTTC; CDR3aa: CSANRQGASYEQYF
d_gene: TRBD1; j_gene: TRBJ1-2; abundance: -; len: 17; v_gene: TRBV20-1; CDR3nt: TGCAGTGCTAGGAGTCTTCTGGGACAGGGGACCCTACTTGGCTACACCTTC; CDR3aa: CSARSLLGQGTLLGYTF
d_gene: -; j_gene: TRBJ1-1; abundance: -; len: 14; v_gene: TRBV6-2/TRBV6-3; CDR3nt: TGTGCCACCTCCCCTGCCCCCAAGAACACTGAAGCTTTCTTT; CDR3aa: CATSPAPKNTEAFF
d_gene: -; j_gene: TRBJ1-5; abundance: many; len: 13; v_gene: TRBV30; CDR3nt: TGTGCCTGTGCGGGTTTACGCAATCAGCCCCAGCATTTT; CDR3aa: CACAGLRNQPQHF
d_gene: -; j_gene: TRBJ2-3; abundance: medium-sized; len: 15; v_gene: TRBV29-1; CDR3nt: TGCAGCGGTCGGGTACGATCGACTAGCACAGATACGCAGTATTTT; CDR3aa: CSGRVRSTSTDTQYF
d_gene: TRBD1; j_gene: TRBJ2-1; abundance: many; len: 20; v_gene: TRBV3-1; CDR3nt: TGTGCCAGCAGCCAAGGACAAGGGCATTTTACAGGGGGCGAATACAATGAGCAGTTCTTC; CDR3aa: CASSQGQGHFTGGEYNEQFF
d_gene: -; j_gene: TRBJ2-1; abundance: -; len: 17; v_gene: TRBV6-5; CDR3nt: TGTGCCAGCAGTTACTCTTCCGGCGGGCGCATATACAATGAGCAGTTCTTC; CDR3aa: CASSYSSGGRIYNEQFF
d_gene: TRBD1; j_gene: TRBJ2-7; abundance: many; len: 16; v_gene: TRBV11-1; CDR3nt: TGTGCCAGCAGCTCAACAGGGGCCGCGATACCCTACGAGCAGTACTTC; CDR3aa: CASSSTGAAIPYEQYF
d_gene: TRBD1; j_gene: TRBJ1-6; abundance: -; len: 19; v_gene: TRBV4-1; CDR3nt: TGCGCCAGCAGCCAAGACCCCCCCAGGGGGTACTCCTATAATTCACCCCTCCACTTT; CDR3aa: CASSQDPPRGYSYNSPLHF
d_gene: -; j_gene: TRBJ1-5; abundance: many; len: 13; v_gene: TRBV20-1; CDR3nt: TGCAGTGCTAGAGTTGCCGGTAATCAGCCCCAGCATTTT; CDR3aa: CSARVAGNQPQHF
d_gene: TRBD1; j_gene: TRBJ2-3; abundance: many; len: 16; v_gene: TRBV11-2; CDR3nt: TGTGCCAGCAGCCCCCGGACAGGGGGATTACAAGATACGCAGTATTTT; CDR3aa: CASSPRTGGLQDTQYF
d_gene: -; j_gene: TRBJ2-3; abundance: few; len: 14; v_gene: TRBV24-1; CDR3nt: TGTGCCACCAGTGATCCCGTAGGGGTAGATACGCAGTATTTT; CDR3aa: CATSDPVGVDTQYF
d_gene: -; j_gene: TRBJ2-1; abundance: many; len: 13; v_gene: TRBV20-1; CDR3nt: TGCAGTGCTAGAGATCGGATCGGGAATGAGCAGTTCTTC; CDR3aa: CSARDRIGNEQFF
d_gene: -; j_gene: TRBJ1-2; abundance: few; len: 13; v_gene: TRBV6-1; CDR3nt: TGTGCCAGCAGTGAAAGTCGGAGGTCCGGCTACACCTTC; CDR3aa: CASSESRRSGYTF
d_gene: -; j_gene: TRBJ1-4; abundance: many; len: 13; v_gene: TRBV2; CDR3nt: TGTGCCAGCAGTGAAGGCCGTAATGAAAAACTGTTTTTT; CDR3aa: CASSEGRNEKLFF
d_gene: -; j_gene: TRBJ2-1; abundance: few; len: 15; v_gene: TRBV4-1; CDR3nt: TGCGCCAGCAGCCAAGGGAGGGGGCTCCAAGAGACCCAGTTCTTC; CDR3aa: CASSQGRGLQETQFF
d_gene: -; j_gene: TRBJ2-5; abundance: many; len: 14; v_gene: TRBV9; CDR3nt: TGTGCCAGCAGCGTAGATATGATACAAGAGACCCAGTACTTC; CDR3aa: CASSVDMIQETQYF
d_gene: -; j_gene: TRBJ1-1; abundance: few; len: 17; v_gene: TRBV30; CDR3nt: TGTGCCTGGAGTCGGGGTTCCACAAGGGGTATGAACACTGAAGCTTTCTTT; CDR3aa: CAWSRGSTRGMNTEAFF